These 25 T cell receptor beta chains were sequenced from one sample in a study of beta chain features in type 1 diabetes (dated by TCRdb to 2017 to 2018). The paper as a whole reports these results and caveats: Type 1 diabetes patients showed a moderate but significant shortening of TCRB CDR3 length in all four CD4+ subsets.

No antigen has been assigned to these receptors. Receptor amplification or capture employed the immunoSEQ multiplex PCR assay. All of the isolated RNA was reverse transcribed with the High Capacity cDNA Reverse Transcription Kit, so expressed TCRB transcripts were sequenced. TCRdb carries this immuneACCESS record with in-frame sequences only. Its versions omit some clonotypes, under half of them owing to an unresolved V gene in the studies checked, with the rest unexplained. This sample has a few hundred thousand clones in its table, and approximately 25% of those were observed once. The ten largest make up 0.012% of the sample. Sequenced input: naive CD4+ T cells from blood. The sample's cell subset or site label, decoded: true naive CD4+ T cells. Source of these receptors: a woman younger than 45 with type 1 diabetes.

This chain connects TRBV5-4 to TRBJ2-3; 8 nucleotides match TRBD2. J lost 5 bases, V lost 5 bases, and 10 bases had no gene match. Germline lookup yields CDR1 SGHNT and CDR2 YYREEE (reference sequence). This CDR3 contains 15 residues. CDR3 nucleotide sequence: TGTGCCAGCAGACTCGGGACTAGGATTATAGATACGCAGTATTTT. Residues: CASRLGTRIIDTQYF.

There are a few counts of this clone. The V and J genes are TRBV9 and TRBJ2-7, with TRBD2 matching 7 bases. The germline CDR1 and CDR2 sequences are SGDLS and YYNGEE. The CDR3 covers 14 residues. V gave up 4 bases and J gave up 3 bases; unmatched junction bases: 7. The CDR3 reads CASSPVSGGYEQYF. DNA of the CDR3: TGTGCCAGCAGCCCCGTTTCGGGGGGCTACGAGCAGTACTTC.

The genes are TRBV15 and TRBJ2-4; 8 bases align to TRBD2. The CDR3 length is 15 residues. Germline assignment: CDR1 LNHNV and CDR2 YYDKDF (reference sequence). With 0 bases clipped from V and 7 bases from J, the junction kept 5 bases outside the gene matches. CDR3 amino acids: CATSRDPGGPNIQYF. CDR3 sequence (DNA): TGTGCCACCAGCAGAGATCCGGGGGGGCCCAACATTCAGTACTTC.

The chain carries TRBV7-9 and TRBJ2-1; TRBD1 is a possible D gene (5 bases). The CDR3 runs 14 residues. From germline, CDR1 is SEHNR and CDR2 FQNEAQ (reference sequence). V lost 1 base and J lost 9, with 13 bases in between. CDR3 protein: CASSLGRQGREQFF. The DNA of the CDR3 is TGTGCCAGCAGCTTAGGTCGGCAGGGTCGTGAGCAGTTCTTC.

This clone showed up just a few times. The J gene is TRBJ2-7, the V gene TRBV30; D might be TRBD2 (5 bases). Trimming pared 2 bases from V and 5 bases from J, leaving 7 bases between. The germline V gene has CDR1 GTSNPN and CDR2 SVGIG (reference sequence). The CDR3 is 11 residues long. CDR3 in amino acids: CAWSLAHEQYF. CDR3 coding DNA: TGTGCCTGGAGTCTAGCCCACGAGCAGTACTTC. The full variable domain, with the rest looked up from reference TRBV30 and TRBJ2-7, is SQTIHQWPATLVQPVGSPLSLECTVEGTSNPNLYWYRQAAGRGLQLLFYSVGIGQISSEVPQNLSASRPQDRQFILSSKKLLLSDSGFYLCAWSLAHEQYFGPGTRLTVT.

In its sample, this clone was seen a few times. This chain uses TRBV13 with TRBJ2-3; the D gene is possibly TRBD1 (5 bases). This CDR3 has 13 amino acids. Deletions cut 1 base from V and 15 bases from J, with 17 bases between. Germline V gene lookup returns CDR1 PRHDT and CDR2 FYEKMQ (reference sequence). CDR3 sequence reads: CASSLAHGHTRYF. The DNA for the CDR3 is TGTGCCAGCAGCTTAGCCCATGGACATACGCGTTATTTT.

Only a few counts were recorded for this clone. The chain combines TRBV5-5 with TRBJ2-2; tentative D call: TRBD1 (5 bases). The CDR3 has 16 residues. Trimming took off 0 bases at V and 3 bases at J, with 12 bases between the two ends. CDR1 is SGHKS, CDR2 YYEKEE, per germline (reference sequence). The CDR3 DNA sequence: TGTGCCAGCAGCTTGGGGGGCAGCCCCTACACCGGGGAGCTGTTTTTT. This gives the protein CASSLGGSPYTGELFF.

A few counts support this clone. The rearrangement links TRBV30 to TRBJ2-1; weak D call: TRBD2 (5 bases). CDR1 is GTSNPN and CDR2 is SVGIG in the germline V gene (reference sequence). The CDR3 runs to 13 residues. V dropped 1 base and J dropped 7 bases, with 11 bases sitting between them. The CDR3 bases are TGTGCCTGGAGTGAAATAGCGCATAATGAGCAGTTCTTC. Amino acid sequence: CAWSEIAHNEQFF.

Here the CDR3 DNA reads TGTGCCTGGAGTGCCCAGTACGAGCAGTACTTC. This gives the protein CAWSAQYEQYF. The chain employs TRBV30 and TRBJ2-7; D is uncertain. Germline assignment: CDR1 GTSNPN and CDR2 SVGIG (reference sequence). V was clipped by 1 base and J by 4 bases, with 5 bases between them. CDR3 size: 11 residues.

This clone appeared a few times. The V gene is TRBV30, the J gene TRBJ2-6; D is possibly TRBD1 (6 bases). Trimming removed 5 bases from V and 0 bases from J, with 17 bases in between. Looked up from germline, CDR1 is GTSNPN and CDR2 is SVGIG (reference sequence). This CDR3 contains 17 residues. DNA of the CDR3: TGTGCCTGGTGGCGGACAGTTGCTCGCTCTGGGGCCAACGTCCTGACTTTC. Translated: CAWWRTVARSGANVLTF.

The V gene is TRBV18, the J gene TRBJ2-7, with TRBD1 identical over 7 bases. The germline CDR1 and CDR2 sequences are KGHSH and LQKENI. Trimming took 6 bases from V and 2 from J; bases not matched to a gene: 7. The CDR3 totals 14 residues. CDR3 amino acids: CASSPSGQAYEQYF. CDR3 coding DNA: TGTGCCAGCTCCCCTTCCGGACAGGCCTACGAGCAGTACTTC.

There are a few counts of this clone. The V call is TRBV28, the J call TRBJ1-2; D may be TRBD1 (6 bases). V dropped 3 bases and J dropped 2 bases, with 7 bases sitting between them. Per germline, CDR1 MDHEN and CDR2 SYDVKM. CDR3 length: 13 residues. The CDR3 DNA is TGTGCCAGCAGTTTTGGACAGAACTATGGCTACACCTTC. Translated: CASSFGQNYGYTF.

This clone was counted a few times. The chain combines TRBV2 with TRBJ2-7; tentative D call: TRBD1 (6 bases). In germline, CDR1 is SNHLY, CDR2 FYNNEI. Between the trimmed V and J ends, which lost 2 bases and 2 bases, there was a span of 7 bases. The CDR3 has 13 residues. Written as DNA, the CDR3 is TGTGCCAGCAGTGAACCAGGGGCCTACGAGCAGTACTTC. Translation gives CASSEPGAYEQYF.

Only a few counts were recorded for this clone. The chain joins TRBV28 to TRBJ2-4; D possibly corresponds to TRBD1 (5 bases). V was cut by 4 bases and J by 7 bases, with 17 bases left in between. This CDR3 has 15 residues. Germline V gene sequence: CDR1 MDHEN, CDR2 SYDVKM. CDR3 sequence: CASSYAQQGGNIQYF. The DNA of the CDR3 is TGTGCCAGCAGTTACGCCCAGCAGGGTGGGAACATTCAGTACTTC.

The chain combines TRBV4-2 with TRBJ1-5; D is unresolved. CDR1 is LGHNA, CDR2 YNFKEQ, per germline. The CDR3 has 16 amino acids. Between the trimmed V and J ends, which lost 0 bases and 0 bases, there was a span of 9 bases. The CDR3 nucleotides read TGTGCCAGCAGCCAAGAGGCTGGCTTTAGCAATCAGCCCCAGCATTTT. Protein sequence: CASSQEAGFSNQPQHF.

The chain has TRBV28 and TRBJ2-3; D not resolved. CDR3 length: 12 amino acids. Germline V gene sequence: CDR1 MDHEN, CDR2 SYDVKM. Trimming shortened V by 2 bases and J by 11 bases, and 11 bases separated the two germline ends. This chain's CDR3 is CASSLPDSEQYF. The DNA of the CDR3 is TGTGCCAGCAGTTTACCTGACTCCGAGCAGTATTTT.

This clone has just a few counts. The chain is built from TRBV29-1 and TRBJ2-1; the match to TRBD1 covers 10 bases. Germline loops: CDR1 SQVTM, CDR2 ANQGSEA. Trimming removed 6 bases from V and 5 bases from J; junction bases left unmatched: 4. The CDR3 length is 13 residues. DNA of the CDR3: TGCAGCGTCACCGGGACAGGGGACAATGAGCAGTTCTTC. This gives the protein CSVTGTGDNEQFF.

The CDR3 spells CASSQTLAGGFYEQYF. The CDR3 DNA is TGTGCCAGCAGCCAAACCCTAGCGGGAGGCTTCTACGAGCAGTACTTC. The chain has TRBV13 and TRBJ2-7; 11 nucleotides agree with TRBD2. V lost 5 bases to trimming and J lost 3 bases; unmatched junction nucleotides: 9. This CDR3 has 16 residues. The germline V gene encodes CDR1 PRHDT and CDR2 FYEKMQ (reference sequence). Full variable domain (remainder filled in from reference TRBV13 and TRBJ2-7): AAGVIQSPRHLIKEKRETATLKCYPIPRHDTVYWYQQGPGQDPQFLISFYEKMQSDKGSIPDRFSAQQFSDYHSELNMSSLELGDSALYFCASSQTLAGGFYEQYFGPGTRLTVT.

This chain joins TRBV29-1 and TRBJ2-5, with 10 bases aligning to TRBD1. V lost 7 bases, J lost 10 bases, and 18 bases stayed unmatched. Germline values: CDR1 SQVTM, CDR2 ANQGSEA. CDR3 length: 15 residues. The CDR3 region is CSAPPRDRGPCGQYF. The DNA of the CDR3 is TGCAGCGCCCCTCCCCGGGACAGGGGTCCCTGTGGCCAGTACTTC.

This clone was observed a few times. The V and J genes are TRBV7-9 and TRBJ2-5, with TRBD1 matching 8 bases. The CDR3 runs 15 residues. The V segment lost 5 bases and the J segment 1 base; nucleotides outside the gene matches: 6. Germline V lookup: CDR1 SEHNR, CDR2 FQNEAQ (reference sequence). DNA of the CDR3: TGTGCCAGCAGCACGTGGACAGGGAGCCAAGAGACCCAGTACTTC. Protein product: CASSTWTGSQETQYF.

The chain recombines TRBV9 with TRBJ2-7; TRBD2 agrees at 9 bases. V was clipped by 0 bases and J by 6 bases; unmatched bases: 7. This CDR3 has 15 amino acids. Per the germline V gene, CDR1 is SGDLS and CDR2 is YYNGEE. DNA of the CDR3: TGTGCCAGCAGCGTAGGAGTAGCGGGAGTGGGCGAGCAGTACTTC. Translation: CASSVGVAGVGEQYF.

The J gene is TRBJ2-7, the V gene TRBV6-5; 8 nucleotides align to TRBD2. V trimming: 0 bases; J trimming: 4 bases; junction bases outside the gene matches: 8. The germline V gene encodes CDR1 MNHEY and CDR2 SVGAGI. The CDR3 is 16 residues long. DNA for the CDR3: TGTGCCAGCAGTTACTCATCCGCGGGGGGCGTTTACGAGCAGTACTTC. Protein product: CASSYSSAGGVYEQYF.

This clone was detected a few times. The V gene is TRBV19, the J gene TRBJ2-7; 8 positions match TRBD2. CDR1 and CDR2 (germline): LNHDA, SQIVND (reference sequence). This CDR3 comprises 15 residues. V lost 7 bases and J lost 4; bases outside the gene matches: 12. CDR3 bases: TGTGCCAGTACATTGGGCGCGGGAGGAGGATACGAGCAGTACTTC. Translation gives CASTLGAGGGYEQYF.

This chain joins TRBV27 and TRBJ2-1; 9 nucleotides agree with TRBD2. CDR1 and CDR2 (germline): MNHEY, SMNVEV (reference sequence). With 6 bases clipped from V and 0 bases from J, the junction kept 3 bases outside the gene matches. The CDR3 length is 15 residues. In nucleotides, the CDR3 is TGTGCCAGCAGGGCGGGAGGGAGCTCCTACAATGAGCAGTTCTTC. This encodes CASRAGGSSYNEQFF.

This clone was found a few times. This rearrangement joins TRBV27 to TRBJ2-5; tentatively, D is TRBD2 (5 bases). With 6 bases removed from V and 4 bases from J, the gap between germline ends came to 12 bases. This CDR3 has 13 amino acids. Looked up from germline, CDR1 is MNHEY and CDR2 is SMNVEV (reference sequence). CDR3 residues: CASRRARGETQYF. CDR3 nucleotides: TGTGCCAGCAGGAGGGCCCGGGGAGAGACCCAGTACTTC.